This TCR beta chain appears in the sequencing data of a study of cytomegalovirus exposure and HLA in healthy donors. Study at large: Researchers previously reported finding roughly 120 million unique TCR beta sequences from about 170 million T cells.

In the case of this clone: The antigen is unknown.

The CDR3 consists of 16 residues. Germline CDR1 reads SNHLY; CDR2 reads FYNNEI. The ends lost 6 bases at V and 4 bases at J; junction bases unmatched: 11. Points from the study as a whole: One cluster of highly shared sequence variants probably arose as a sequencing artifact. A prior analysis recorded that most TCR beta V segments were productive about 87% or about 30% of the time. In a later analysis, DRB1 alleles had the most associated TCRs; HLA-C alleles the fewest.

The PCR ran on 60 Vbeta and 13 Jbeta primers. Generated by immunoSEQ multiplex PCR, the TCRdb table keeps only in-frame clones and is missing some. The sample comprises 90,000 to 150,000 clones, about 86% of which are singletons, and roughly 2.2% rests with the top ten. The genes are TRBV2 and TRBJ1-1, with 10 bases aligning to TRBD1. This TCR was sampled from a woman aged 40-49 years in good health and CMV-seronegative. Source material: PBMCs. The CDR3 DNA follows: TGTGCCAGCAGGGATGACAGGGGGCGCGGGAGCACTGAAGCTTTCTTT. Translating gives CASRDDRGRGSTEAFF.